These 2 T cell receptor beta chains were sequenced from one sample in a study of T cells in Graves' hyperthyroidism and ophthalmopathy. RNA transcripts served as the template for amplifying TCR beta CDR3 regions. A set of HTBI primers served as the primers for a first-round RT-PCR of the TCR CDR3. TCRdb re-called the multiplex PCR reads through MiXCR, storing one row per CDR3 protein. There are around 570,000 distinct CDR3 sequences in the sample; less than 20% occur only once, and about half lies in the top ten. Material: blood. These receptors all stem from a man aged 40-49 years with Graves' ophthalmopathy.

The chain uses TRBV27 and TRBJ2-1, with a weak D call TRBD1 (5 bases). The CDR3 totals 11 residues. CDR1 MNHEY and CDR2 SMNVEV come from the germline V gene (reference sequence). Trimming left V 8 bases short and J 10 bases short, with 12 bases between. The CDR3 loop reads CASSEGVEQFF. The CDR3 DNA follows: TGTGCCAGCTCCGAAGGGGTCGAGCAGTTCTTC.

This clonotype occurred many times. The chain recombines TRBV20-1 with TRBJ2-7; 9 positions agree with TRBD2. There are 14 residues in the CDR3. CDR1 DFQATT and CDR2 SNEGSKA come from the germline V gene (reference sequence). V shed 0 bases, J shed 4 bases, and the junction held 4 bases outside the gene matches. The CDR3 DNA sequence: TGCAGTGCTAGAGATCACCTAGCGGGATACGAGCAGTACTTC. Translation: CSARDHLAGYEQYF.